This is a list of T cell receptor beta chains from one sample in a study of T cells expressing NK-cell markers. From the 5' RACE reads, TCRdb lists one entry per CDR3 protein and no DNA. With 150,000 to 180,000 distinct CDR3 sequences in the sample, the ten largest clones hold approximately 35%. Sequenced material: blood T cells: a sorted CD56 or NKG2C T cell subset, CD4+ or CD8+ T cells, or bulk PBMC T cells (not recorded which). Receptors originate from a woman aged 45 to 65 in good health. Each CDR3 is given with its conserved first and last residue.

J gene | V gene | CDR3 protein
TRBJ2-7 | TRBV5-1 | CASSLRQGADEQYF
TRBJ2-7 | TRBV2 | CASRRVGRDEQYF
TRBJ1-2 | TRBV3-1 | CASSSTGGNYGYTF
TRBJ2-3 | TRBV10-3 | CAISETGYTDTQYF
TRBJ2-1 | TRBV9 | CASSPTAGDRWNEQFF
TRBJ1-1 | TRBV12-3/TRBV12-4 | CASSLGSGTEAFF
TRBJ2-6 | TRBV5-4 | CASSLPTGELSGANVLTF
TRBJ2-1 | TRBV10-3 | CATLGLAGGTGQFF
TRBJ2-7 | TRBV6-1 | CASSEARGGYEQYF
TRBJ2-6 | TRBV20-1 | CSARAPLGGGSGANVLTF
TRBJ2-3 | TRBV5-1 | CASSPPFLSGSSTDTQYF
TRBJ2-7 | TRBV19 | CASSISGLGYEQYF
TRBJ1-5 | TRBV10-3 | CATFPGQGSGQPQHF
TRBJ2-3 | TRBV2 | CASIGSGTRLVDTQYF
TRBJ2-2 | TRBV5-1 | CASSLGQGATGELFF
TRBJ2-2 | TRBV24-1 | CATSDIAGGVPNTGELFF
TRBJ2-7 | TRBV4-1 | CASSHPVTYEQYF